This T cell receptor beta chain was identified in a study of T cells in Graves' hyperthyroidism and ophthalmopathy. The V gene lost 3 bases and the J gene lost 6 bases, with 15 bases spanning the gap. CDR1 is SEHNR and CDR2 is FQNEAQ in the germline V gene (reference sequence). CDR3 length: 14 residues. Researchers barred patients who had uncontrolled infection, other autoimmune disease, pregnancy or lactation. TCR beta CDR3 sequences were amplified from RNA transcripts. The HTBI primer set was used in a first-round RT-PCR of the TCR CDR3. TCRdb reanalysed the multiplex PCR reads using MiXCR and keeps one entry per CDR3 protein. The sample lists approximately 380,000 distinct CDR3 sequences; about 14% were seen once. This clonotype occurred a few times.

This TCR was sampled from a middle-aged man with Graves' ophthalmopathy. Sequenced: blood. V usage is TRBV7-9 and J usage is TRBJ2-7; D is ambiguous. CDR3 in amino acids: CASSFPDRPREQYF. The CDR3 DNA sequence: TGTGCCAGCAGCTTTCCTGACCGGCCCCGCGAGCAGTACTTC.